Listed here are 14 T cell receptor beta chains from one sample, sequenced in a study of blood T cell repertoires in COVID-19. Clones were read by immunoSEQ multiplex PCR, and TCRdb kept only the in-frame ones, dropping some. The sample yields over 60,000 clones, around 90% seen once. The sequencing input was peripheral blood. The receptors originated from a man over 45 with acute or convalescent COVID-19.

This clone appeared a single time. Sequence at one end of the junction differs from germline and may be a read error. V usage is TRBV24-1 and J usage is TRBJ2-1; 8 bases agree with TRBD2. Germline V CDR1 and CDR2: KGHDR, SFDVKD. The CDR3 is 18 residues long. CDR3 amino acids: CATSDPRGERESSNEQFF. In nucleotides, the CDR3 is TGTGCCACCAGTGATCCACGAGGAGAGCGGGAGTCCTCCAATGAGCAGTTCTTC.

This chain joins TRBV12-5 and TRBJ2-3; TRBD1 aligns across 7 bases. V was pared by 2 bases and J by 1 base, with 3 bases of the junction left unmatched. The CDR3 loop spans 15 amino acids. Germline values: CDR1 LGHNT, CDR2 FRNRAP. The CDR3 bases are TGTGCTAGTGGTTTGAATACAGGGGGCACAGATACGCAGTATTTT. Residues: CASGLNTGGTDTQYF.

The chain is built from TRBV12-3 or TRBV12-4 and TRBJ1-3, with D possibly TRBD1 on 6 matching bases. The CDR3 covers 13 residues. V shed 2 bases and J shed 7 bases, with 9 bases lying between them. CDR3 loop: CASSLNRANTIYF. DNA of the CDR3: TGTGCCAGCAGTTTAAACAGGGCTAACACCATATATTTT.

The genes are TRBV27 and TRBJ2-3; 12 nucleotides align to TRBD2. V lost 7 bases to trimming and J lost 10 bases; unmatched junction nucleotides: 9. Germline V lookup: CDR1 MNHEY, CDR2 SMNVEV (reference sequence). The CDR3 length is 14 residues. DNA of the CDR3: TGTGCCAGCAAAAGACTAGCGGGGGAGACAGCGCAGTATTTT. This translates into CASKRLAGETAQYF.

The chain recombines TRBV7-2 with TRBJ2-7, with D unclear. The CDR3 is 14 residues long. Germline assignment: CDR1 SGHTA and CDR2 FQGNSA. Trimming shortened V by 1 base and J by 6 bases, and 13 bases separated the two germline ends. CDR3 in amino acids: CASSLEGSRLEQYF. DNA of the CDR3: TGTGCCAGCAGCTTAGAAGGTAGCCGCCTCGAGCAGTACTTC.

The chain is built from TRBV24-1 and TRBJ2-6; 10 bases agree with TRBD1. J was trimmed by 2 bases and V by 4 bases; bases with no gene match: 16. From germline, CDR1 is KGHDR and CDR2 SFDVKD. There are 21 residues in the CDR3. The CDR3 region is CATSDTRPGQGKVAGANVLTF. CDR3 sequence (DNA): TGTGCCACCAGTGACACACGCCCGGGACAGGGGAAAGTCGCTGGGGCCAACGTCCTGACTTTC.

The chain has TRBV11-3 and TRBJ1-1; TRBD1 might be the D (5 bases). The CDR3 runs to 16 residues. With 8 bases removed from V and 0 bases from J, the gap between germline ends came to 19 bases. Looked up from germline, CDR1 is SGHNT and CDR2 is YENEEA. CDR3: CASQRAGPSMNTEAFF. The CDR3, as DNA: TGTGCCAGCCAACGTGCGGGGCCCTCAATGAACACTGAAGCTTTCTTT.

The CDR3 sequence is CASSPGTGLNTIYF. For the CDR3, the DNA is TGCGCCAGCAGCCCAGGGACAGGGCTCAACACCATATATTTT. This chain connects TRBV4-3 to TRBJ1-3, with TRBD1 matching 9 bases. The CDR3 length is 14 residues. V shed 4 bases and J 7 bases; nucleotides not matched to a gene: 5. The germline CDR1 and CDR2 sequences are LGHNA and YSLEER.

The rearrangement links TRBV7-9 to TRBJ2-7; 9 bases fit TRBD1. With 6 bases clipped from V and 2 bases from J, the junction kept 8 bases outside the gene matches. CDR1 and CDR2 (germline): SEHNR, FQNEAQ (reference sequence). CDR3 length: 15 residues. DNA for the CDR3: TGTGCCAGCAGGACCGACAGGGGGGGTACCTACGAGCAGTACTTC. Amino acid sequence: CASRTDRGGTYEQYF.

This clone was picked up one time. The rearrangement uses TRBV10-2 and TRBJ1-2; D possibly corresponds to TRBD1 (5 bases). Germline loops: CDR1 WSHSY, CDR2 SAAADI. The CDR3 is 16 residues long. The ends were cut back, 4 bases at V and 2 bases at J, with 17 bases in the middle. The CDR3 sequence is CASSAHPGGANYGYTF. CDR3 nucleotides: TGCGCCAGCAGTGCTCACCCGGGAGGGGCGAACTATGGCTACACCTTC.

This clone has just one count. V is TRBV7-9 and J is TRBJ2-7; 10 bases agree with TRBD2. The germline gives CDR1 SEHNR, CDR2 FQNEAQ (reference sequence). CDR3 length: 15 residues. The junction had 6 bases not matched to a gene; V was cut back by 5 bases and J by 2 bases. CDR3 DNA sequence: TGTGCCAGCAGCCGAGGACTAGCGGAAACCTACGAGCAGTACTTC. The encoded protein is CASSRGLAETYEQYF.

This clone has just one count. The CDR3 DNA reads TGTGCCAGCAGCGAGAAGACAGGGAAGAATTCACCCCTCCACTTT. Translating gives CASSEKTGKNSPLHF. The rearrangement uses TRBV21-1 and TRBJ1-6; the table's D call TRBD1 went unverified against the DNA. TRBV21-1 is a listed pseudogene. The CDR3 extends over 15 amino acids.

J is TRBJ1-3 and V is TRBV14; D gene unclear. The CDR3 loop spans 15 amino acids. V lost 1 base and J 4 bases, leaving 11 bases between the germline ends. The V gene's germline CDR1 is SGHDN and CDR2 FVKESK. CDR3 residues: CASSQVRDGGNTIYF. CDR3 bases: TGTGCCAGCAGCCAAGTCCGGGATGGGGGAAACACCATATATTTT. Full variable domain (remainder filled in from reference TRBV14 and TRBJ1-3): EAGVTQFPSHSVIEKGQTVTLRCDPISGHDNLYWYRRVMGKEIKFLLHFVKESKQDESGMPNNRFLAERTGGTYSTLKVQPAELEDSGVYFCASSQVRDGGNTIYFGEGSWLTVV.

The chain carries TRBV5-6 and TRBJ2-7, with D possibly being TRBD1 (5 bases). CDR3 length equals 13 residues. The V gene's germline CDR1 is SGHDT and CDR2 YYEEEE. Trimming pared 0 bases from V and 8 bases from J, leaving 12 bases between. The CDR3 region has the DNA TGTGCCAGCAGCTTGGGGCGCAGGGATCAGCAGTACTTC. Amino acids: CASSLGRRDQQYF.